This T cell receptor beta chain was sequenced during a study of blood T cell repertoires in COVID-19. Per germline, CDR1 WNHNN and CDR2 SYGVQD (reference sequence). Trimming took off 2 bases at V and 2 bases at J, with 10 bases between the two ends. The CDR3 has 15 residues. Sequencing was performed with immunoSEQ multiplex PCR; in TCRdb, only in-frame clones are kept and a portion is missing. The sample carries more than 300,000 clones, 87% recorded once. This clonotype was obtained from a man aged 35-49 years in a cohort exposed to, infected with or recovered from COVID-19 (not recorded which). The sequencing input was PBMCs or T cells enriched from blood (not recorded which). This rearrangement joins TRBV10-1 to TRBJ2-1, with a possible D match to TRBD2 (6 bases). The chain's CDR3 is CASSEREMPYNEQFF. The CDR3 DNA is TGCGCCAGCAGTGAGCGGGAGATGCCCTACAATGAGCAGTTCTTC.